These 32 T cell receptor beta chains came from one sample sequenced in a study of identical twins. TCRdb reprocessed the 5' RACE reads with MiXCR, giving one entry per CDR3 protein. The data contain roughly 720,000 distinct CDR3 sequences, 15% to 20% of them singletons. The sample was also linked to a second study, of T cells expressing NK-cell markers.

Source material: PBMCs. Every receptor here comes from a woman aged 18-29 years in good health.

The sample holds a few counts of this clonotype. The chain links TRBV5-6 to TRBJ2-1; the match to TRBD1 covers 11 bases. This CDR3 has 16 amino acids. Germline trimming cut 4 bases from V and 9 bases from J; bases unmatched to any gene: 12. Germline CDR1 and CDR2: SGHDT and YYEEEE. The CDR3 region is CASSLDGTGGFSEQFF. CDR3 coding DNA: TGTGCCAGCAGCCTCGATGGGACAGGGGGGTTTAGTGAGCAGTTCTTC.

The rearrangement uses TRBV30 and TRBJ2-7; tentatively, D is TRBD1 or TRBD2 (5 bases each). V was clipped by 1 base and J by 4 bases, with 23 bases between them. There are 17 residues in the CDR3. CDR1 and CDR2 from the germline V gene are GTSNPN and SVGIG (reference sequence). CDR3 in DNA: TGTGCCTGGAGTGCTCGCCGGGACCTTTTCCGACAATACGAGCAGTACTTC. It is translated as CAWSARRDLFRQYEQYF. The whole variable domain, remainder taken from reference TRBV30 and TRBJ2-7, is SQTIHQWPATLVQPVGSPLSLECTVEGTSNPNLYWYRQAAGRGLQLLFYSVGIGQISSEVPQNLSASRPQDRQFILSSKKLLLSDSGFYLCAWSARRDLFRQYEQYFGPGTRLTVT.

The chain employs TRBV3-1 and TRBJ2-7; D uncertain. CDR3 length: 15 residues. V gave up 3 bases and J gave up 9 bases, with 21 bases separating them. Germline values: CDR1 LGHDT, CDR2 YNNKEL (reference sequence). The CDR3 here is CASSHGPHRTTPQYF. Here the CDR3 DNA reads TGTGCCAGCAGCCACGGACCCCATCGCACCACCCCGCAGTACTTC.

This clonotype was seen more than once but under ten times. The genes are TRBV7-2 and TRBJ2-1, with D unresolved. The CDR3 contains 14 residues. CDR1 SGHTA and CDR2 FQGNSA come from the germline V gene. Trimming pared 1 base from V and 9 bases from J, leaving 13 bases between. This CDR3 reads CASSLVPLISEQFF. The CDR3 DNA sequence: TGTGCCAGCAGCTTAGTACCGTTAATATCTGAGCAGTTCTTC. Based on the CDR3 plus reference TRBV7-2 and TRBJ2-1, the full variable domain is GAGVSQSPSNKVTEKGKDVELRCDPISGHTALYWYRQSLGQGLEFLIYFQGNSAPDKSGLPSDRFSAERTGGSVSTLTIQRTQQEDSAVYLCASSLVPLISEQFFGPGTRLTVL.

V and J are TRBV30 and TRBJ2-1; no clear D gene. Germline V lookup: CDR1 GTSNPN, CDR2 SVGIG (reference sequence). This CDR3 region has 12 residues. V was pared by 4 bases and J by 7 bases, with 11 bases between. As DNA, the CDR3 is TGTGCCTGGAAACGGGTTGTGAATGAGCAGTTCTTC. It is translated as CAWKRVVNEQFF.

CDR3 sequence (DNA): TGCAGTGCCAGCCCCTTAGGGCGGGGAGAGACCCAGTACTTC. Amino acids: CSASPLGRGETQYF. The rearrangement uses TRBV20-1 and TRBJ2-5, with D perhaps matching TRBD2 (6 bases). The V end was cut by 6 bases, the J end by 4 bases, with 18 bases between. CDR3 length equals 14 residues. From germline, CDR1 is DFQATT and CDR2 SNEGSKA (reference sequence).

This clonotype was observed a handful of times. This chain uses TRBV6-2 or TRBV6-3 with TRBJ1-1; D is undetermined. Germline lookup yields CDR1 MNHEY and CDR2 SVGEGT. Between the trimmed V and J ends, which lost 0 bases and 0 bases, there was a span of 8 bases. The CDR3 sequence is 15 residues long. CDR3 in amino acids: CASSYSYQMNTEAFF. CDR3 DNA sequence: TGTGCCAGCAGTTACTCTTATCAGATGAACACTGAAGCTTTCTTT.

This clonotype has only a few counts. The chain carries TRBV11-2 and TRBJ1-6; possible D gene TRBD1, 5 bases. V dropped 5 bases and J dropped 10 bases, with 18 bases sitting between them. Per the germline V gene, CDR1 is SGHAT and CDR2 is FQNNGV. The CDR3 totals 15 residues. The CDR3: CASSRWDGLGSPLHF. The CDR3 DNA is TGTGCCAGCAGCCGATGGGACGGTTTAGGGTCACCCCTCCACTTT.

The genes are TRBV6-2 or TRBV6-3 and TRBJ2-7; possibly TRBD2 for D (5 bases). This CDR3 has 12 amino acids. Trimming left V 2 bases short and J 6 bases short, with 8 bases between. Germline V gene data show CDR1 as MNHEY and CDR2 as SVGEGT. CDR3 region: CASSYLALEQYF. The CDR3 DNA reads TGTGCCAGCAGTTACCTAGCTCTCGAGCAGTACTTC.

The chain has TRBV20-1 and TRBJ2-2; D not resolved. V lost 0 bases and J lost 0, with 32 bases in between. Per germline, CDR1 DFQATT and CDR2 SNEGSKA (reference sequence). The CDR3 is 23 residues long. In DNA form, the CDR3 reads TGCAGTGCTAGAGAGACCGAATCAAGGTCCGGCTTCTTATTTAGGGCGAACACCGGGGAGCTGTTTTTT. It encodes CSARETESRSGFLFRANTGELFF.

This clonotype has more than one count but fewer than ten. The V gene is TRBV15, the J gene TRBJ2-7; D may be TRBD1 (6 bases). V dropped 4 bases and J dropped 2 bases, with 12 bases sitting between them. The CDR3 is 14 residues long. CDR1 and CDR2 from the germline V gene are LNHNV and YYDKDF (reference sequence). The CDR3 DNA sequence: TGTGCCACCAGCAACCCGACAGGTGCCTACGAGCAGTACTTC. This gives the protein CATSNPTGAYEQYF.

This chain joins TRBV10-2 and TRBJ2-4, with D perhaps TRBD2 (6 bases). This CDR3 spans 12 amino acids. The V and J ends lost 5 bases and 8 bases respectively, with 10 bases between them. Germline assignment: CDR1 WSHSY and CDR2 SAAADI. In nucleotides, the CDR3 is TGCGCCAGCAGTCGGACGGGGGACATTCAGTACTTC. It translates to CASSRTGDIQYF.

The sample holds a few counts of this clonotype. This chain links TRBV7-9 with TRBJ2-3; D could derive from TRBD1 or TRBD2 (6 bases each). The CDR3 is made up of 16 amino acids. Germline V gene lookup returns CDR1 SEHNR and CDR2 FQNEAQ (reference sequence). Trimming left V 5 bases short and J 4 bases short, with 19 bases between. CDR3 in DNA: TGTGCCAGCAGCAATAGGGAGACTAGGGGGGCAGATACGCAGTATTTT. Its translation: CASSNRETRGADTQYF.

V usage is TRBV20-1 and J usage is TRBJ2-7; TRBD1 matches 9 bases. Germline CDR1 is DFQATT and CDR2 is SNEGSKA (reference sequence). Germline trimming cut 5 bases from V and 3 bases from J; bases unmatched to any gene: 11. The CDR3 extends over 15 amino acids. CDR3 bases: TGCAGTGCTCCTTCCATGAGGACAGGGGTCTACGAGCAGTACTTC. Protein product: CSAPSMRTGVYEQYF.

This clonotype has more than one count but fewer than ten. J is TRBJ1-6 and V is TRBV5-6, with D hard to call. V shed 2 bases and J shed 0 bases, with 6 bases lying between them. Germline assignment: CDR1 SGHDT and CDR2 YYEEEE. This CDR3 region has 15 residues. CDR3 sequence reads: CASSLKSSYNSPLHF. As DNA, the CDR3 is TGTGCCAGCAGCTTAAAGAGCTCCTATAATTCACCCCTCCACTTT.

The chain joins TRBV12-3 or TRBV12-4 to TRBJ2-3, with no clear D. This CDR3 spans 12 amino acids. Trimming removed 6 bases at V and 2 bases at J, with 6 bases between. CDR3 bases: TGTGCCAGCAGCCGCGCCACAGATACGCAGTATTTT. Amino acid sequence: CASSRATDTQYF.

This clonotype was observed a handful of times. The chain joins TRBV5-1 to TRBJ2-1, with D maybe TRBD1 (6 bases). The ends were cut back, 6 bases at V and 9 bases at J, with 19 bases in the middle. This CDR3 is 14 amino acids long. Germline CDR1 is SGHRS and CDR2 is YFSETQ. CDR3: CASKMTQGSAEQFF. The CDR3 DNA reads TGCGCCAGCAAGATGACACAGGGAAGTGCTGAGCAGTTCTTC.

This clonotype was observed a handful of times. The CDR3 region has the DNA TGTGCCACCAGCAGAGGTAAAGGGGGTACGCCCCAGCATTTT. Its protein product is CATSRGKGGTPQHF. The chain has TRBV15 and TRBJ1-5, with D maybe TRBD1 (6 bases). Germline V gene sequence: CDR1 LNHNV, CDR2 YYDKDF (reference sequence). This CDR3 region has 14 residues. V lost 1 base and J 9 bases, leaving 13 bases between the germline ends. The full variable domain, with the rest looked up from reference TRBV15 and TRBJ1-5, is DAMVIQNPRYQVTQFGKPVTLSCSQTLNHNVMYWYQQKSSQAPKLLFHYYDKDFNNEADTPDNFQSRRPNTSFCFLDIRSPGLGDTAMYLCATSRGKGGTPQHFGDGTRLSIL.

The sample holds a few counts of this clonotype. The chain recombines TRBV12-3 or TRBV12-4 with TRBJ2-2, with D possibly matching TRBD1 (5 bases). V was trimmed by 3 bases and J by 6 bases, leaving 14 bases between them. CDR3 length equals 15 residues. Here the CDR3 DNA reads TGTGCCAGCAGTTTGCTTCAGGGATTCGCCGGGGAGCTGTTTTTT. This encodes CASSLLQGFAGELFF.

This clonotype was counted many times. This chain uses TRBV5-1 with TRBJ2-5, with a possible D match to TRBD1 (5 bases). CDR1 is SGHRS and CDR2 is YFSETQ in the germline V gene. The CDR3 is 15 residues long. The V end was cut by 3 bases, the J end by 4 bases, with 16 bases between. The CDR3 loop is CASSSDYQGAETQYF. The DNA for the CDR3 is TGCGCCAGCAGCTCCGATTACCAGGGTGCAGAGACCCAGTACTTC.

The chain employs TRBV7-6 and TRBJ2-1; 7 nucleotides align to TRBD2. V lost 6 bases and J lost 7; bases outside the gene matches: 12. This CDR3 is built from 15 residues. The germline V gene encodes CDR1 SGHVS and CDR2 FNYEAQ. The CDR3 here is CASRREGLGGNEQFF. CDR3 nucleotides: TGTGCCAGCAGGAGGGAGGGCCTCGGAGGGAATGAGCAGTTCTTC.

The chain carries TRBV20-1 and TRBJ2-5; D is possibly TRBD1 (6 bases). CDR3 length: 13 amino acids. CDR1 DFQATT and CDR2 SNEGSKA come from the germline V gene (reference sequence). Trimming took off 5 bases at V and 4 bases at J, with 14 bases between the two ends. This CDR3 reads CSAQMGARETQYF. CDR3 coding DNA: TGCAGTGCTCAGATGGGGGCCAGAGAGACCCAGTACTTC.

This clonotype was seen a few times. The V and J genes are TRBV20-1 and TRBJ2-1; 7 positions match TRBD1. V lost 6 bases and J lost 6; bases outside the gene matches: 11. The CDR3 consists of 14 residues. The germline V gene encodes CDR1 DFQATT and CDR2 SNEGSKA (reference sequence). CDR3 sequence: CSATQTGYANEQFF. As DNA, the CDR3 is TGCAGTGCCACCCAGACAGGGTATGCCAATGAGCAGTTCTTC.

A few counts support this clonotype. V and J are TRBV5-1 and TRBJ2-3, with a possible D match to TRBD1 (6 bases). This CDR3 spans 16 amino acids. The germline V gene encodes CDR1 SGHRS and CDR2 YFSETQ. V was shortened by 4 bases and J by 4 bases, with 19 bases between the two germline ends. CDR3 region: CASSRNSGVFADTQYF. CDR3 coding DNA: TGCGCCAGCAGCCGCAATTCAGGGGTCTTCGCAGATACGCAGTATTTT.

The rearrangement joins TRBV7-9 to TRBJ1-5, with D unclear. The CDR3 covers 13 residues. V shed 0 bases and J shed 4 bases, with 4 bases lying between them. Germline lookup yields CDR1 SEHNR and CDR2 FQNEAQ (reference sequence). The CDR3 bases are TGTGCCAGCAGCTTAGCTTGGAATCAGCCCCAGCATTTT. This codes for CASSLAWNQPQHF. The full variable domain, completed using reference TRBV7-9 and TRBJ1-5, is DTGVSQNPRHKITKRGQNVTFRCDPISEHNRLYWYRQTLGQGPEFLTYFQNEAQLEKSRLLSDRFSAERPKGSFSTLEIQRTEQGDSAMYLCASSLAWNQPQHFGDGTRLSIL.

This clonotype was seen more than once but under ten times. J is TRBJ2-2 and V is TRBV5-1; unclear D gene. The ends were cut back, 6 bases at V and 6 bases at J, with 15 bases in the middle. This CDR3 is built from 14 residues. Germline CDR1 SGHRS, CDR2 YFSETQ. CDR3 sequence (DNA): TGCGCCAGCATGATGCAGAGCGTCCCCGGGGAGCTGTTTTTT. This translates into CASMMQSVPGELFF.

CDR3 residues: CASRRTNYGYTF. Here the CDR3 DNA reads TGTGCCAGCAGACGGACTAACTATGGCTACACCTTC. The chain combines TRBV6-2 or TRBV6-3 with TRBJ1-2; no definite D call. This CDR3 comprises 12 residues. V was clipped by 6 bases and J by 0 bases, with 5 bases between them. Germline assignment: CDR1 MNHEY and CDR2 SVGEGT.

The genes are TRBV6-2 or TRBV6-3 and TRBJ2-1, with 8 positions matching TRBD2. Looked up from germline, CDR1 is MNHEY and CDR2 is SVGEGT. The CDR3 sequence is 14 residues long. V shed 6 bases and J 5 bases; nucleotides not matched to a gene: 6. CDR3 amino acids: CASSTPGGDNEQFF. Here the CDR3 DNA reads TGTGCCAGCAGCACTCCGGGGGGGGACAATGAGCAGTTCTTC.

This clonotype was detected a few times. The chain employs TRBV7-8 and TRBJ2-3; D is perhaps TRBD2 (5 bases). The CDR3 consists of 16 residues. Trimming took 6 bases from V and 5 from J, leaving 21 bases between them. Germline V gene lookup returns CDR1 SGHVS and CDR2 FQNEAQ. The CDR3 coding sequence is TGTGCCAGCAGTTTTCTGCCTAGCTCACTGGAAGATACGCAGTATTTT. Protein: CASSFLPSSLEDTQYF. Supplemented by reference TRBV7-8 and TRBJ2-3, the full variable domain reads GAGVSQSPRYKVAKRGQDVALRCDPISGHVSLFWYQQALGQGPEFLTYFQNEAQLDKSGLPSDRFFAERPEGSVSTLKIQRTQQEDSAVYLCASSFLPSSLEDTQYFGPGTRLTVL.

The V gene is TRBV11-3, the J gene TRBJ1-4; no reliable D call. The CDR3 is made up of 14 amino acids. The V gene's germline CDR1 is SGHNT and CDR2 YENEEA. The V gene lost 7 bases and the J gene lost 8 bases, with 17 bases spanning the gap. The CDR3 bases are TGTGCCAGCACTACTCAGGAGGAAGGAGAAAAACTGTTTTTT. Translating gives CASTTQEEGEKLFF.

The rearrangement uses TRBV6-1 and TRBJ2-3; maybe TRBD2 (5 bases). Germline CDR1 is MNHNS and CDR2 is SASEGT. Trimming removed 6 bases at V and 5 bases at J, with 18 bases between. CDR3 size: 15 residues. CDR3 amino acids: CASSLDPLAIDTQYF. CDR3 bases: TGTGCCAGCAGCCTCGATCCCCTAGCAATAGATACGCAGTATTTT.

This clonotype came up a few times. The chain couples TRBV5-1 to TRBJ2-1, with a possible D match to TRBD2 (6 bases). V was clipped by 3 bases and J by 5 bases, with 15 bases between them. The CDR3 is made up of 15 amino acids. The germline CDR1 and CDR2 sequences are SGHRS and YFSETQ. CDR3: CASSWGAWRDNEQFF. In nucleotides, the CDR3 is TGCGCCAGCAGCTGGGGCGCCTGGAGGGACAATGAGCAGTTCTTC.